The 10 T cell receptor beta chains listed next were all sequenced from one sample in a study of T cell clonality in common variable immunodeficiency. Whole-study findings and limits: In common variable immunodeficiency, TCR beta chains reportedly carried fewer deletions and N-nucleotide insertions.

Sequencing was performed with immunoSEQ multiplex PCR; in TCRdb, only in-frame clones are kept and a portion is missing. Listed for the sample are around 19,000 clones, none seen a single time. No cognate antigen is known for these TCRs. Sequencing was performed on peripheral blood mononuclear cells. These receptors all come from a human donor with common variable immunodeficiency.

This clone was observed a handful of times. The DNA ends 3 residues before the CDR3 does, and the rest of the CDR3 is filled in from the germline J gene. The chain uses TRBV5-1 and TRBJ2-1, with a tentative D call TRBD1 (5 bases). V lost 4 bases and J 0 bases, leaving 11 bases between the germline ends. CDR3 length: 15 amino acids. The germline V gene has CDR1 SGHRS and CDR2 YFSETQ. The CDR3 bases that were read are TGCGCCAGCAGCCTCGGACAAACCTCCTACAATGAG. Its translation is CASSLGQTSYNE. From start to end, the CDR3 is CASSLGQTSYNEQFF.

Details on this clone: From the germline J gene comes the end of the CDR3, since the read stops 3 residues before it. V and J are TRBV7-2 and TRBJ2-3; possibly TRBD1 or TRBD2 for D (6 bases each). This CDR3 contains 14 residues. Germline lookup yields CDR1 SGHTA and CDR2 FQGNSA. Between the trimmed V and J ends, which lost 5 bases and 3 bases, there was a span of 12 bases. The CDR3 sequence: CASSGGGGTDTQYF. The sequenced part of the CDR3 DNA is TGTGCCAGCAGCGGAGGGGGTGGGACAGATACG.

About this clone itself: The CDR3 end is not reached by the read, which stops 3 residues before it; the germline J gene fills it in. This same CDR3 is encoded by further DNA sequences in the sample. V gene TRBV7-6 combines with J gene TRBJ2-3, with TRBD1 matching over 8 bases. The length of the CDR3 is 15 residues. The V segment lost 5 bases and the J segment 3 bases; nucleotides outside the gene matches: 7. Germline V gene lookup returns CDR1 SGHVS and CDR2 FNYEAQ. The DNA read from the CDR3 is TGTGCCAGCAGCGCAGCAGGACAGGGAACAGATACG. Encoded protein: CASSAAGQGTDT. The full CDR3 protein is CASSAAGQGTDTQYF.

Turning to this clone: The read stops 3 residues short of the end of the CDR3; the missing end is completed from the germline J gene. The chain links TRBV30 to TRBJ2-5, with a possible D match to TRBD1 (5 bases). CDR3 length: 13 amino acids. Trimming stripped 4 bases from V and 1 base from J, with 10 bases between. Per germline, CDR1 GTSNPN and CDR2 SVGIG (reference sequence). The sequenced part of the CDR3 DNA is TGTGCCTGGACTCGACAGTTCCAAGAGACC. Residues: CAWTRQFQET. The full CDR3 sequence reads CAWTRQFQETQYF.

The sample holds a few counts of this clone. The read falls 3 residues short of the CDR3 end, and the missing part is taken from the germline J gene. The V call is TRBV5-6, the J call TRBJ1-2; D is possibly TRBD1 (5 bases). The ends were cut back, 7 bases at V and 4 bases at J, with 11 bases in the middle. In germline, CDR1 is SGHDT, CDR2 YYEEEE. The CDR3 contains 12 residues. Incomplete CDR3 DNA: TGTGCCAGCGGCAGGGAGGGCTATGGC. Translated, it gives CASGREGYG. The entire CDR3 is CASGREGYGYTF. Together with reference TRBV5-6 and TRBJ1-2, the CDR3 gives the full variable domain: DAGVTQSPTHLIKTRGQQVTLRCSPKSGHDTVSWYQQALGQGPQFIFQYYEEEERQRGNFPDRFSGHQFPNYSSELNVNALLLGDSALYLCASGREGYGYTFGSGTRLTVV.

This clone has a handful of counts. The CDR3 goes on 3 residues after the read ends, and that part is filled in from the germline J gene. The chain uses TRBV18 and TRBJ1-6; D gene ambiguous. V was pared by 3 bases and J by 7 bases, with 10 bases between. Germline CDR1 is KGHSH and CDR2 is LQKENI. CDR3 length: 14 residues. The chain's CDR3 is CASSPQERNSPLHF. CDR3 DNA (partial): TGTGCCAGCTCACCCCAGGAGAGGAATTCACCC.

This clone came up a few times. The read terminates 3 residues before the CDR3 end, so the remaining end is supplied by the germline J gene. The genes are TRBV19 and TRBJ2-1; D not resolved. V was cut by 10 bases and J by 3 bases, with 13 bases left in between. CDR1 is LNHDA and CDR2 is SQIVND in the germline V gene (reference sequence). The CDR3 runs to 13 residues. The CDR3 here is CANDVGLYNEQFF. The part of the CDR3 DNA that was read is TGTGCCAACGACGTGGGCCTCTACAATGAG.

Remarks on this clone: The observed sequence ends 3 residues before the CDR3 terminus, with the missing tail filled in from the germline J gene. The chain is built from TRBV19 and TRBJ1-1, with 8 bases identical to TRBD1. Germline values: CDR1 LNHDA, CDR2 SQIVND (reference sequence). The V segment lost 3 bases and the J segment 1 base; nucleotides outside the gene matches: 4. The CDR3 totals 15 residues. Incomplete CDR3 DNA: TGTGCCAGTAGTATCACAGGGGGACCGAACACTGAA. Protein: CASSITGGPNTE. The CDR3 as a whole reads CASSITGGPNTEAFF. Full variable domain (outside the CDR3, taken from reference TRBV19 and TRBJ1-1): DGGITQSPKYLFRKEGQNVTLSCEQNLNHDAMYWYRQDPGQGLRLIYYSQIVNDFQKGDIAEGYSVSREKKESFPLTVTSAQKNPTAFYLCASSITGGPNTEAFFGQGTRLTVV.

This clone was seen only a few times. The sequenced fragment ends 3 residues before the CDR3 boundary, so the rest is inferred from the germline J gene. The chain carries TRBV18 and TRBJ1-2; 7 nucleotides match TRBD1. CDR1 is KGHSH, CDR2 LQKENI, per germline. This CDR3 is built from 14 residues. V lost 1 base and J lost 6; bases outside the gene matches: 5. The CDR3 DNA, read in part, is TGTGCCAGCTCACCACGACAGGGAGTGGATGGC. This translates into CASSPRQGVDG. The full CDR3 reads CASSPRQGVDGYTF.

About this clone: The read gets to within 3 residues of the CDR3 end, and the germline J gene fills in the rest. The chain carries TRBV6-2 or TRBV6-3 and TRBJ2-7; TRBD2 aligns across 7 bases. The germline V gene has CDR1 MNHEY and CDR2 SVGEGT. This CDR3 has 14 residues. Germline trimming cut 6 bases from V and 6 bases from J; bases unmatched to any gene: 11. The CDR3 loop reads CASSPGGNPGEQYF. Incomplete CDR3 DNA: TGTGCCAGCAGCCCCGGGGGGAATCCGGGCGAG.